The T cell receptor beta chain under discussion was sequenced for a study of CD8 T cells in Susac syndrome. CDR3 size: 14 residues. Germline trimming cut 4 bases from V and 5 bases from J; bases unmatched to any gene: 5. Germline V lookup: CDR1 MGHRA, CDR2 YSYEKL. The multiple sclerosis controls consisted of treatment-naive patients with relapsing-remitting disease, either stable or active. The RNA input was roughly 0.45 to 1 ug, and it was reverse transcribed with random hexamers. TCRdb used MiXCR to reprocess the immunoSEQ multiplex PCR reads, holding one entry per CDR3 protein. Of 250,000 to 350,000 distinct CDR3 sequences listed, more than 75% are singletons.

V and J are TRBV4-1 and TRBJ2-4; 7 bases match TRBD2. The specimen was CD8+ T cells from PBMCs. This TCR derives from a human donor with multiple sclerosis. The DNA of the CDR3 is TGCGCCAGCAGCCCACGACTAGCAGAAAACATTCAGTACTTC. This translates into CASSPRLAENIQYF.